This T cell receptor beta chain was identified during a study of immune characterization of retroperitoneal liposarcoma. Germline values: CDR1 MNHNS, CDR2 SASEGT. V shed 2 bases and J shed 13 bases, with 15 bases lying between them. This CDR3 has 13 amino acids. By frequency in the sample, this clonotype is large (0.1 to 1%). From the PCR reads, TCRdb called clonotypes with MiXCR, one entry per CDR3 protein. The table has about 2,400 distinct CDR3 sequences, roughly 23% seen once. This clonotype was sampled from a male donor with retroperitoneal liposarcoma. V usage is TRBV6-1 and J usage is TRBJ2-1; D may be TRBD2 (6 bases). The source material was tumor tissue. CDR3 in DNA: TGTGCCAGCAGTGAACGGGAGCAAGAGACCCAGTTCTTC. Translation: CASSEREQETQFF.